This TCR beta chain stems from a study of T cells in Graves' hyperthyroidism and ophthalmopathy (dated by TCRdb to between 2017 and 2020). For context, the study as a whole: Peripheral blood was collected at initial diagnosis, before any treatment. To identify distinguishing TCR V-J signatures, a discovery cohort of about 95 patients was used, comprising 43 with Graves' ophthalmopathy and approximately 57 with stable Graves' hyperthyroidism. Once sampling was done, hyperthyroidism patients were given methimazole at a starting dose of 30 mg daily, whereas ophthalmopathy patients were given high-dose intravenous methylprednisolone. Prospective prediction of ophthalmopathy was tested in an independent validation cohort of 18 to 20 hyperthyroidism patients and 17 patients who later progressed to ophthalmopathy. In addition, the study compared T-cell repertoires in thyroid tissue and in blood from roughly six Graves' hyperthyroidism patients. The approximately 100 discovery patients were divided at random into training and test sets in a 7:3 ratio. The paper describes TCR Vbeta CDR3 sequencing of 120 to 150 peripheral blood samples, made up of 43 ophthalmopathy patients, 70 to 75 hyperthyroidism patients and roughly 17 progressor patients. Study-level results and caveats: In validation, the model predicted progression to ophthalmopathy a median of approximately 6.6 months before onset, with about 67% sensitivity and nearly 75% specificity. Sample size was not statistically predetermined, and blinding of investigators to group allocation was not performed. Most expanded thyroid clonotypes (frequency above 0.001) were also detected in blood, suggesting blood repertoires may reflect thyroid immune responses. Ophthalmopathy was separated from stable hyperthyroidism by a 13 V-J signature model, with roughly 88% sensitivity and about 81% specificity obtained in cross-validation and 80%/75% obtained in testing.

Ophthalmopathy patients had moderately to severely active disease, Clinical Activity Score of at least 3, NOSPECS grade of at least 4, and duration under 3 months. Exclusion was applied to patients with uncontrolled infections, other autoimmune diseases, pregnancy or lactation. Diagnoses were based on clinical symptoms, serum thyroxine and TRAb, thyroid ultrasound and orbital computed tomography. PBMCs were isolated from 7.5 to 10 ml of fresh peripheral blood by Ficoll-Paque density gradient centrifugation. Total RNA was extracted with Trizol reagent, and quality was checked on an Agilent 2100 Bioanalyzer. Amplification of TCR beta CDR3 regions was carried out from RNA transcripts. The first round of RT-PCR for the TCR CDR3 was performed with the HTBI primer set and the Qiagen OneStep RT-PCR kit. A second multiplex PCR round built the libraries, followed by size selection and purification. Libraries were sequenced paired-end with 100 bp reads on an Illumina HiSeq2000. On the study's bioinformatics: SOAPnuke was used to process the raw data, throwing out any read that contained adapters or uncalled bases, had a mean Phred below 15, or lacked an exact constant-primer or identifier match. COPE v1.2.5 was used to merge high-quality paired reads, and clonotypes were defined as unique nucleotide sequences. MiTCR v1.1 was used to align clonotypes to the IMGT TRBV, TRBD and TRBJ reference segments. Only V-J combinations with frequency above 0.0001, covering about 99% of repertoires, were analysed. A TCS score was defined as the ratio between F50 (clonal expansion) and ExV (chaos), using BLOSUM62-based TCRdist between CDR3 peptides within each V-J. Welch's t-statistics and random forest reduced 500 to 550 V-J features to 10 to 15, which were used in a naive Bayes classifier (R e1071). The similarity between thyroid and blood repertoires was quantified using the Morisita-Horn index. TCRdb reprocessing: public reads trimmed at Q25 with fastp, clones called with MiXCR, in-frame beta chains kept. Each CDR3 protein gets just one entry, which takes the most common genes and DNA from the rows behind it. The authors' filters were not applied to this entry. The sample contains hundreds of thousands of distinct CDR3 sequences, over 12% of them found a single time. The ten biggest clones cover around 4.1% of the sample.

Ten or more counts support this clonotype. The antigen it binds to is not known. The input lacks base qualities; no much larger clone sits a single base away. Trimming removed 4 bases from V and 7 bases from J, leaving 14 bases between the germline ends. Based on the germline V gene, the CDR1 and CDR2 sequences are MNHNS and SASEGT. The CDR3, cysteine through phenylalanine, is 13 amino acids long. The entry retains the CDR3 DNA only, 39 bases that are in frame from base 1. The source of this sequence is a woman between 40 and 55 years old with Graves' ophthalmopathy. The sequenced sample was blood. The rearrangement joined TRBV6-1 to TRBJ2-7; D gene: possibly TRBD1, on 5 matching bases. The DNA sequence reads TGTGCCAGCAGTGCTTCTTGGGGCAATGAGCAGTACTTC. Its protein is CASSASWGNEQYF.